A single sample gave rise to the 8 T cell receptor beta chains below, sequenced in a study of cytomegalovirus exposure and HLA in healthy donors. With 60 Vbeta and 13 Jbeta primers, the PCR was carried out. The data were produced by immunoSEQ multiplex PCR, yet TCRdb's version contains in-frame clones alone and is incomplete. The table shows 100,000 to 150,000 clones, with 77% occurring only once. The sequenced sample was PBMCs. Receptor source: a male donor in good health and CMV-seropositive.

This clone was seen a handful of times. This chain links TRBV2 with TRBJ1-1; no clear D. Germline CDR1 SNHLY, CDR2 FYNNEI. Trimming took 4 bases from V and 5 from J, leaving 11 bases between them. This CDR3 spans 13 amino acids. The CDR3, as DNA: TGTGCCAGCAGTGTTACCTACAGAACTGAAGCTTTCTTT. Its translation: CASSVTYRTEAFF. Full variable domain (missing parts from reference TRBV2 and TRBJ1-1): EPEVTQTPSHQVTQMGQEVILRCVPISNHLYFYWYRQILGQKVEFLVSFYNNEISEKSEIFDDQFSVERPDGSNFTLKIRSTKLEDSAMYFCASSVTYRTEAFFGQGTRLTVV.

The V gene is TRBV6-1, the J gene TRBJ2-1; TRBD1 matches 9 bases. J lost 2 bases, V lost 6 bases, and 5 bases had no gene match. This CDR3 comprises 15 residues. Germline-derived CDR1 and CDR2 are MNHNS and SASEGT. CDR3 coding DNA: TGTGCCAGCAGCCCTACAGGGGGCGCCTACAATGAGCAGTTCTTC. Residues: CASSPTGGAYNEQFF.

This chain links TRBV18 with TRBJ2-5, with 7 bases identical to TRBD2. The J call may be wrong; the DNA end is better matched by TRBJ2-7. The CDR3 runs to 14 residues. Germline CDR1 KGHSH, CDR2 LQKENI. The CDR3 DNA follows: TGTGCCAGCTCACCTCGGGGGGACCCCTACGAGCAGTACTTC. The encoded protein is CASSPRGDPYEQYF.

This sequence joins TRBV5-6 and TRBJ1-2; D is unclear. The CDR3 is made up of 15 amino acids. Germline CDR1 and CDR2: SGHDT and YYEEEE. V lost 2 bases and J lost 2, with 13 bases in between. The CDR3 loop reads CASSFFSSKNYGYTF. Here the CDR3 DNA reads TGTGCCAGCAGCTTTTTTTCAAGCAAAAACTATGGCTACACCTTC.

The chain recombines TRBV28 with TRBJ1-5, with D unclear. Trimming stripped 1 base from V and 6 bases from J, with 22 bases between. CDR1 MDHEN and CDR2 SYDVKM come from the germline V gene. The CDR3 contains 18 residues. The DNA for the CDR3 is TGTGCCAGCAGTTTATTTGGACTGGGCGCGGTATCGGGTCAGCCCCAGCATTTT. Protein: CASSLFGLGAVSGQPQHF.

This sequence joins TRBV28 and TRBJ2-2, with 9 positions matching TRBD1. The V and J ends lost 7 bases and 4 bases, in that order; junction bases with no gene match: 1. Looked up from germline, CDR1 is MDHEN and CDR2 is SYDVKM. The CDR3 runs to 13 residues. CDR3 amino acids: CASKTGGTGELFF. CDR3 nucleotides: TGTGCCAGCAAGACAGGGGGCACCGGGGAGCTGTTTTTT.

CDR3 sequence (DNA): TGTGCCAGCAGAAACCCCGGGACAGGGGTAGCTTTCTTT. Its protein product is CASRNPGTGVAFF. V and J are TRBV28 and TRBJ1-1; 10 positions agree with TRBD1. CDR3 length: 13 amino acids. Germline V lookup: CDR1 MDHEN, CDR2 SYDVKM. J gave up 10 bases and V 6 bases, and 8 bases lay outside the gene matches. The full variable domain, with the rest looked up from reference TRBV28 and TRBJ1-1, is DVKVTQSSRYLVKRTGEKVFLECVQDMDHENMFWYRQDPGLGLRLIYFSYDVKMKEKGDIPEGYSVSREKKERFSLILESASTNQTSMYLCASRNPGTGVAFFGQGTRLTVV.

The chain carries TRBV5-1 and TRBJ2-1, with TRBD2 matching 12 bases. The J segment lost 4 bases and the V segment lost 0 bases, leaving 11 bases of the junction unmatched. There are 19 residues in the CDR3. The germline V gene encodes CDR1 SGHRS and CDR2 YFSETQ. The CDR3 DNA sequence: TGCGCCAGCAGCTTGGCCCCCCAGACTAGCGGGAGAACTTACAATGAGCAGTTCTTC. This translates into CASSLAPQTSGRTYNEQFF.